The source of this TCR beta chain is a study of blood T cell repertoires in COVID-19. Repertoires were generated with immunoSEQ multiplex PCR, while TCRdb's copy carries only in-frame clones and drops some. The sample carries more than 200,000 clones, roughly 84% recorded once. This clone appeared a single time. Germline V CDR1 and CDR2: ENHRY, SYGVKD. The CDR3 is made up of 15 amino acids. Germline trimming cut 3 bases from V and 3 bases from J; bases unmatched to any gene: 4. This sequence joins TRBV10-3 and TRBJ2-3, with 9 bases that match TRBD1. Sequenced material: peripheral blood. This sequence originates from a man between 60 and 75 years old with acute or convalescent COVID-19. The CDR3 loop reads CAISDSQGATDTQYF. The CDR3 DNA is TGTGCCATCAGTGATTCACAGGGGGCAACAGATACGCAGTATTTT.